These T cell receptor beta chains were read from a single sample in a study of blood T cell repertoires in COVID-19. The assay was immunoSEQ multiplex PCR, and TCRdb's table has in-frame clones only and misses some. The sample has under 300,000 clones, roughly 85% seen once. What was sequenced was peripheral blood. These receptors were obtained from a woman between 18 and 29 years old with acute or convalescent COVID-19. Each CDR3 is given with its conserved first and last residue. The D gene is left open where the match is weak. Clone size appears in some rows only: once, few, many, or a class for an expanded clone.

v_gene	j_gene	d_gene	abundance	CDR3nt	CDR3aa
TRBV7-3	TRBJ1-1	.	.	TGTGCCAGCAGTGAACAGGGACATGGAACTGAAGCTTTCTTT	CASSEQGHGTEAFF
TRBV18	TRBJ2-7	TRBD1	.	TGTGCCAGCTCACACTCCTCGGGACAGGAAGGGTACGAGCAGTACTTC	CASSHSSGQEGYEQYF
TRBV4-3	TRBJ1-4	TRBD1	few	TGCGCCAGCAGCCAAGATCTGACAGGGCCATCTGAAAAACTGTTTTTT	CASSQDLTGPSEKLFF
TRBV7-9	TRBJ2-7	.	.	TGTGCCAGCAGCTTCATCGGCAGGGAAAGGATGGAGCAGTACTTC	CASSFIGRERMEQYF
TRBV28	TRBJ2-7	TRBD2	.	TGTGCCAGCAGCCCCGGCACTAGCGGGAGTACCGAGCAGTACTTC	CASSPGTSGSTEQYF
TRBV27	TRBJ2-1	TRBD1	.	TGTGCCAGCAGTGACCGGGACAGGGGACAACATGAGCAGTTCTTC	CASSDRDRGQHEQFF
TRBV6-1	TRBJ1-5	TRBD1	.	TGTGCCAGCAGTGATGGACAGGGGTATCAGCCCCAGCATTTT	CASSDGQGYQPQHF
TRBV18	TRBJ2-1	TRBD2	many	TGTGCCAGCTCACCATCTAGCGGCTACAATGAGCAGTTCTTC	CASSPSSGYNEQFF
TRBV3-1/TRBV3-2	TRBJ2-7	.	.	TGTGCCAGCAGCCAAGATACGGGATCCTACGAGCAGTACTTC	CASSQDTGSYEQYF
TRBV7-2	TRBJ1-4	.	.	TGTGCCAGCAGCCAAAGCGTGGCAACTAATGAAAAACTGTTTTTT	CASSQSVATNEKLFF
TRBV11-2	TRBJ2-2	.	.	TGTGCCAGCAGCTTCGGGGGAACTAACACCGGGGAGCTGTTTTTT	CASSFGGTNTGELFF
TRBV18	TRBJ2-5	.	.	TGTGCCAGCTCACCAGGCGAGACCCAGTACTTC	CASSPGETQYF
TRBV14	TRBJ2-5	TRBD2	many	TGTGCCAGCAGCCAGGGACTAGCAGTATGGGAGACCCAGTACTTC	CASSQGLAVWETQYF
TRBV11-2	TRBJ2-1	.	.	TGTGCCAGCAGATTTTGGGGCCGATCGAATGAGCAGTTCTTC	CASRFWGRSNEQFF
TRBV2	TRBJ2-3	TRBD2	.	TGTGCCAGCAGTGTTTCCAGCGGGAGCGCAGATACGCAGTATTTT	CASSVSSGSADTQYF
TRBV7-2	TRBJ1-2	.	.	TGTGCCAGCAGCTTGTCCCCAGGTCCTTATGGCTACACCTTC	CASSLSPGPYGYTF
TRBV9	TRBJ1-2	.	.	TGTGCCAGCAGCCCCCTGGGCGCCAACTATGGCTACACCTTC	CASSPLGANYGYTF
TRBV7-2	TRBJ1-5	.	.	TGTGCCAGCAGCCCGAGGGGGGGCCGAGGTCAGCCCCAGCATTTT	CASSPRGGRGQPQHF
TRBV27	TRBJ1-5	TRBD1	.	TGTGCCAGCAGTTCCTACGCCGGGACAGCAAGGGGCCAGCCCCAGCATTTT	CASSSYAGTARGQPQHF
TRBV5-1	TRBJ1-2	.	.	TGCGCCAGCAGCCCGGTCCGGGATTTCCTCTATGGCTACACCTTC	CASSPVRDFLYGYTF
TRBV6-2/TRBV6-3	TRBJ2-1	.	.	TGTGCCAGCAGTTTAAACAATGAGCAGTTCTTC	CASSLNNEQFF
TRBV7-8	TRBJ1-5	.	.	TGTGCCAGCAGCTTAAACACAGGAAATCAGCCCCAGCATTTT	CASSLNTGNQPQHF
TRBV6-2/TRBV6-3	TRBJ2-7	TRBD1	many	TGTGCCAGCAGCCAGGACAGGCCCCAGCGTCAGTACTTC	CASSQDRPQRQYF
TRBV19	TRBJ2-1	.	.	TGTGCCAGTAGTATGACGGGTAGCGCCTACAATGAGCAGTTCTTC	CASSMTGSAYNEQFF
TRBV7-8	TRBJ2-5	.	.	TGTGCCAGCAGCTTAGGTTCTGCGTACCAAGAGACCCAGTACTTC	CASSLGSAYQETQYF
TRBV21-1	TRBJ2-3	.	.	TGTGCCAGCAGCAAAAGGGACAGGGATAAATCCCTCCCAGATACGCAGTATTTT	CASSKRDRDKSLPDTQYF
TRBV12-3/TRBV12-4	TRBJ2-1	.	.	TGTGCCAGCAGGATAAGACTTGACAATGAGCAGTTCTTC	CASRIRLDNEQFF
TRBV6-5	TRBJ2-7	TRBD2	.	TGTGCCAGCAGTTACTCATGGGAGGGCGAGCAGTACTTC	CASSYSWEGEQYF
TRBV5-8	TRBJ2-1	.	few	TGTGCCAGCAGCTGGAGTTTAAATGAGCAGTTCTTC	CASSWSLNEQFF
TRBV5-5	TRBJ2-7	TRBD1	few	TGTGCCAGCAGCGGTCGTGGGACAGGGATACCGGGGGAGCAGTACTTC	CASSGRGTGIPGEQYF
TRBV10-2	TRBJ2-1	TRBD1	.	TGCGCCAGCAGTAGACAGGGTGGTTACAATGAGCAGTTCTTC	CASSRQGGYNEQFF
TRBV18	TRBJ2-3	.	.	TGTGCCAGCTCACCGAACTCCCGGCGGGGAGCTTACACAGATACGCAGTATTTT	CASSPNSRRGAYTDTQYF
TRBV6-5	TRBJ1-6	.	.	TGTGCCAGCAGTTACGGGCACAGCTCCTATAATTCACCCCTCCACTTT	CASSYGHSSYNSPLHF
TRBV19	TRBJ2-5	.	.	TGTGCCAGTAGTATATCACGGGATCAAGAGACCCAGTACTTC	CASSISRDQETQYF
TRBV11-2	TRBJ2-7	.	.	TGTGCCAGCAGCCAACAGACAGGAGACTCCTACGAGCAGTACTTC	CASSQQTGDSYEQYF
TRBV7-2	TRBJ2-2	TRBD2	once	TGTGCCAGCAGCCCTCGAACTAGCGCGGGCACCGGGGAGCTGTTTTTT	CASSPRTSAGTGELFF
TRBV6-5	TRBJ2-7	.	.	TGTGCCAGCAGTTACGTGGCGGGACCCTACGAGCAGTACTTC	CASSYVAGPYEQYF
TRBV19	TRBJ1-1	TRBD1	.	TGTGCCAGTAGTACCGGGACAGGGCGGAAGAACACTGAAGCTTTCTTT	CASSTGTGRKNTEAFF
TRBV28	TRBJ2-1	.	.	TGTGCCAGCAGTTCCATCCAAGCCGGGAGATATGATGAGCAGTTCTTC	CASSSIQAGRYDEQFF
TRBV11-3	TRBJ2-1	.	once	TGTGCCAGCAGCTTAGGGCCGTCGGGAGGGGGCTTTCAAAGTGAGCAGCTCTTC	CASSLGPSGGGFQSEQLF
TRBV19	TRBJ1-5	TRBD1	.	TGTGCCAGTAGTACCGGGACAGGGAGAAATCAGCCCCAGCATTTT	CASSTGTGRNQPQHF
TRBV28	TRBJ2-1	TRBD2	.	TGTGCCAGCAGACTAGCGGGATCCTACAATGAGCAGTTCTTC	CASRLAGSYNEQFF
TRBV28	TRBJ1-2	TRBD1	.	TGTGCCAGCAGTTTACGGACAGGGGCGGCCTATGGCTACACCTTC	CASSLRTGAAYGYTF
TRBV18	TRBJ2-1	TRBD2	.	TGTGCCAGCTCACCAGTCTATCAGCTAGCGGGAGTTGTTGAGCAGTTCTTC	CASSPVYQLAGVVEQFF
TRBV29-1	TRBJ2-7	TRBD1	once	TGCAGCGTCGCCGGGACAGGGTCGAGCTCCTACGAGCAGTACTTC	CSVAGTGSSSYEQYF
TRBV29-1	TRBJ1-1	TRBD1	.	TGCAGCGTTCGCAGGGGGACTGTGAACACTGAAGCTTTCTTT	CSVRRGTVNTEAFF
TRBV23-1	TRBJ2-7	.	few	TGCGCCAGCAGTCAATCCGGGGCCGAAGGGGGGGGCTCCTACGAGCAGTACTTC	CASSQSGAEGGGSYEQYF
TRBV9	TRBJ2-5	.	.	TGTGCCAGCAGCCCGGGGGACCTCCAAGAGACCCAGTACTTC	CASSPGDLQETQYF
TRBV11-3	TRBJ1-5	.	.	TGTGCCAGCAGCTTGGACAGCCGCAATCAGCCCCAGCATTTT	CASSLDSRNQPQHF
TRBV29-1	TRBJ1-3	.	.	TGCAGCGTTCGGGGGTATGGAAACACCATATATTTT	CSVRGYGNTIYF
TRBV27	TRBJ1-6	.	.	TGTGCCAGCAGTTTCCGGGTAGCCTTTAATTCACCCCTCCACTTT	CASSFRVAFNSPLHF
TRBV5-1	TRBJ1-1	.	.	TGCGCCAGCATCCCGGACATAGCCTCTAACACTGAAGCTTTCTTT	CASIPDIASNTEAFF
TRBV21-1	TRBJ2-3	.	.	TGTGCCAGCAGCCCTTTGACTAGCGGGAGGCCCTCCCAAACAGATACGCAGTATTTT	CASSPLTSGRPSQTDTQYF
TRBV6-2/TRBV6-3	TRBJ2-1	.	.	TGTGCCAGCAGCTGGACAGAGACCAATGAGCAGTTCTTC	CASSWTETNEQFF
TRBV2	TRBJ1-2	.	.	TGTGCCAACACTTATAGCGCAGAACTCATGAAGAACTATGGCTACACCTTC	CANTYSAELMKNYGYTF
TRBV30	TRBJ1-2	.	.	TGTGCCTGGGCAGGGGCGGGTTCTGGCTACACCTTC	CAWAGAGSGYTF
TRBV4-1	TRBJ1-2	TRBD1	.	TGCGCCAGCAGCCAACCCAGGGGGCGCTTCCCCAACTATGGCTACACCTTC	CASSQPRGRFPNYGYTF
TRBV6-5	TRBJ2-7	TRBD2	.	TGTGCCAGCGGTACGGGGGGCTCCTACGAGCAGTACTTC	CASGTGGSYEQYF
TRBV5-1	TRBJ2-3	.	.	TGCGCCAGCAGCCCCCAAAACACAGATACGCAGTATTTT	CASSPQNTDTQYF